This entry is about one TCR beta chain. Its antigen is as yet unknown. The sample is drawn from a study of cytomegalovirus exposure and HLA in healthy donors. The V end was cut by 7 bases, the J end by 6 bases, with 16 bases between. The CDR3 totals 14 residues. Germline CDR1 and CDR2: SGHRS and YFSETQ. Study-wide results and limits: DRB1 had the most TCR associations and HLA-C the fewest, a later analysis found, with rates varying by HLA locus. Presence/absence analyses assumed roughly uniform sequencing depth across donors.

PCR used 60 Vbeta primers and 13 Jbeta primers. The repertoire was sequenced with immunoSEQ multiplex PCR; TCRdb's copy has only in-frame clones and lacks some. The sample contains 85,000 to 100,000 clones, about four fifths of which appear only once. The sample consisted of PBMCs. The origin of this receptor is a male donor in good health and CMV-seropositive. The V gene is TRBV5-1, the J gene TRBJ1-4, with TRBD1 as a possible D gene (5 bases). CDR3 bases: TGCGCCAGCGGCCCAGGGTCCGCTGATGAAAAACTGTTTTTT. Its translation: CASGPGSADEKLFF.